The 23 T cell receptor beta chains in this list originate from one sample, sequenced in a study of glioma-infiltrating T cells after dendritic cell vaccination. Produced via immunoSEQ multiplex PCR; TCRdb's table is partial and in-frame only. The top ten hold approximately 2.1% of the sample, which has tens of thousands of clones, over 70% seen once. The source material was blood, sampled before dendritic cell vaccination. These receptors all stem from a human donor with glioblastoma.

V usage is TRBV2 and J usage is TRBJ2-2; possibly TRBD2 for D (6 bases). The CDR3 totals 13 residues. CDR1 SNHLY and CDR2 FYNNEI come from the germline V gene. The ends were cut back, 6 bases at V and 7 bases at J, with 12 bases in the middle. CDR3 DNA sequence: TGTGCCAGCAGCGAGGACTACAGCGGGGAGCTGTTTTTT. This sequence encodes CASSEDYSGELFF.

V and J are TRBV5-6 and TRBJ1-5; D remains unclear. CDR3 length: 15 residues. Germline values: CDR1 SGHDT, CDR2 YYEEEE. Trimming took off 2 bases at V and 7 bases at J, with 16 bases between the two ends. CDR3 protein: CASSFGQAKNQPQHF. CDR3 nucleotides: TGTGCCAGCAGCTTTGGGCAGGCCAAGAACCAGCCCCAGCATTTT.

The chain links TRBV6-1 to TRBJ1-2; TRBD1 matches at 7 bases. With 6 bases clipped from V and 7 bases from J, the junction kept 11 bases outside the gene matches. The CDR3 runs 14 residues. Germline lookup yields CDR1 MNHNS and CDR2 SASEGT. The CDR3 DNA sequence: TGTGCCAGCAGAGCCCCAGGGGGAGGCTCTGGCTACACCTTC. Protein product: CASRAPGGGSGYTF.

The CDR3 DNA reads as TGCGCCAGCAGCCAAGTGGGGCAGGTACGGCAAGAAGCTTTCTTT. The encoded protein is CASSQVGQVRQEAFF. The chain combines TRBV5-1 with TRBJ1-1, with D possibly TRBD1 on 5 matching bases. This CDR3 comprises 15 residues. The germline V gene has CDR1 SGHRS and CDR2 YFSETQ. V was trimmed by 4 bases and J by 8 bases, leaving 21 bases between them.

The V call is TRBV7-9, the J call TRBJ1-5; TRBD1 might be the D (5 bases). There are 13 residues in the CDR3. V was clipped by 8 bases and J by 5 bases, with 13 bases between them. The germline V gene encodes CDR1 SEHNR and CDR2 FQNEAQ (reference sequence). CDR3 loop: CASGGDWDQPQHF. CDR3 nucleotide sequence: TGTGCCAGCGGGGGGGACTGGGATCAGCCCCAGCATTTT. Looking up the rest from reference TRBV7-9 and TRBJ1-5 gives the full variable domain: DTGVSQNPRHKITKRGQNVTFRCDPISEHNRLYWYRQTLGQGPEFLTYFQNEAQLEKSRLLSDRFSAERPKGSFSTLEIQRTEQGDSAMYLCASGGDWDQPQHFGDGTRLSIL.

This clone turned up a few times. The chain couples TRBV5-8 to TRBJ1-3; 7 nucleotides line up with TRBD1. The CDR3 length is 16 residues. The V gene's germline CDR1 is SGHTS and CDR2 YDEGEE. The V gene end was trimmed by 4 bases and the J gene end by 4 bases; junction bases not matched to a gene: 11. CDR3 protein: CASSTTGREPGNTIYF. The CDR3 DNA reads TGTGCCAGCAGCACGACAGGGAGAGAGCCCGGAAACACCATATATTTT.

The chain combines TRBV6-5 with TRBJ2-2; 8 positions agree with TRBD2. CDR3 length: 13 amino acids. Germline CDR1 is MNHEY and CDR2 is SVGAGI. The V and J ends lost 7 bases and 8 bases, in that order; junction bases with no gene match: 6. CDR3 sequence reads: CASTPGGGGELFF. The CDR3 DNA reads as TGTGCCAGCACCCCGGGGGGGGGAGGGGAGCTGTTTTTT.

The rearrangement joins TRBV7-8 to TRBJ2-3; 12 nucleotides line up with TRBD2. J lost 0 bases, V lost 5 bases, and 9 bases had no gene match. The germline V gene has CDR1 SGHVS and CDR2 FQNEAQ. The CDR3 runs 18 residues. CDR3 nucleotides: TGTGCCAGCAGCCCAAACCTCGGACTAGCGGGAAGCACAGATACGCAGTATTTT. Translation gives CASSPNLGLAGSTDTQYF.

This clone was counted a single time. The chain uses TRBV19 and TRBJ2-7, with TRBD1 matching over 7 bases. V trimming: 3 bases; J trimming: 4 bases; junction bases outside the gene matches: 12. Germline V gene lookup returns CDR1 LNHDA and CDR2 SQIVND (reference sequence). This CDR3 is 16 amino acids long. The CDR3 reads CASSIGTASWGYEQYF. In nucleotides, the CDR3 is TGTGCCAGTAGTATCGGGACAGCCTCGTGGGGATACGAGCAGTACTTC.

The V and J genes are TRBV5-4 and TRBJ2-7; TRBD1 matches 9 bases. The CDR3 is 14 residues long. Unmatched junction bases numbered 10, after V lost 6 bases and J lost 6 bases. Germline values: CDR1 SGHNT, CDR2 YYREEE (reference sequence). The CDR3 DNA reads TGTGCCAGCAAACCCGGGACAGGGCCCACCGAGCAGTACTTC. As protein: CASKPGTGPTEQYF. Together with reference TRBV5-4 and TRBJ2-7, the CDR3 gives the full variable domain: ETGVTQSPTHLIKTRGQQVTLRCSSQSGHNTVSWYQQALGQGPQFIFQYYREEENGRGNFPPRFSGLQFPNYSSELNVNALELDDSALYLCASKPGTGPTEQYFGPGTRLTVT.

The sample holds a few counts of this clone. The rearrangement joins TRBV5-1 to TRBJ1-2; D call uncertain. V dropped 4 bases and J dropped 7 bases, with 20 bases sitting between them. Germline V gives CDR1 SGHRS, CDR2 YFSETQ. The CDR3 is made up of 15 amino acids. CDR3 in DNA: TGCGCCAGCAGCCTAGGATCCGTCGGCATGGGTGGCTACACCTTC. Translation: CASSLGSVGMGGYTF. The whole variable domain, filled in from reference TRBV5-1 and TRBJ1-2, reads KAGVTQTPRYLIKTRGQQVTLSCSPISGHRSVSWYQQTPGQGLQFLFEYFSETQRNKGNFPGRFSGRQFSNSRSEMNVSTLELGDSALYLCASSLGSVGMGGYTFGSGTRLTVV.

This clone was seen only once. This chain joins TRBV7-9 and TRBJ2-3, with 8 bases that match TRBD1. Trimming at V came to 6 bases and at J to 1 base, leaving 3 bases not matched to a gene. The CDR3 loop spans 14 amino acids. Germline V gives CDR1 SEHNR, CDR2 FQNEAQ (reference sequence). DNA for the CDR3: TGTGCCAGCAGAGAGACAGGGGGCACAGATACGCAGTATTTT. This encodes CASRETGGTDTQYF.

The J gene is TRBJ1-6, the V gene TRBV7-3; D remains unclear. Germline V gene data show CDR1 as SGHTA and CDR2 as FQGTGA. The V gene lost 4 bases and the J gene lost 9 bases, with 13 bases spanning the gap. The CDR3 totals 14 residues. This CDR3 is CASSSGMDGSPLHF. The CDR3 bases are TGTGCCAGCAGCTCCGGGATGGATGGTTCACCCCTCCACTTT.

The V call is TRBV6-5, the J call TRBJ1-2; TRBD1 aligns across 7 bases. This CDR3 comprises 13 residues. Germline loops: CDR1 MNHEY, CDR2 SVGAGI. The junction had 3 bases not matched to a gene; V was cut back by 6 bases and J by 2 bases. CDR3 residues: CASRTGLNYGYTF. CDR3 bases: TGTGCCAGCAGGACAGGGTTAAACTATGGCTACACCTTC.

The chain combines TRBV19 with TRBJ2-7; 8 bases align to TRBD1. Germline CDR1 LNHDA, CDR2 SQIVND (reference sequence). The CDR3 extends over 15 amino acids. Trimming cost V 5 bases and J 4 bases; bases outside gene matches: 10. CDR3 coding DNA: TGTGCCAGTAGTTTCCTTGGACAGGGTGGTTACGAGCAGTACTTC. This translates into CASSFLGQGGYEQYF.

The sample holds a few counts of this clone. CDR3 protein: CASSLSRDHNEKLFF. CDR3 bases: TGCGCCAGCAGCTTATCGCGGGATCATAATGAAAAACTGTTTTTT. The gene calls are TRBV5-1 and TRBJ1-4; D not certain. Trimming took 2 bases from V and 4 from J, leaving 12 bases between them. This CDR3 is built from 15 residues. Germline-derived CDR1 and CDR2 are SGHRS and YFSETQ.

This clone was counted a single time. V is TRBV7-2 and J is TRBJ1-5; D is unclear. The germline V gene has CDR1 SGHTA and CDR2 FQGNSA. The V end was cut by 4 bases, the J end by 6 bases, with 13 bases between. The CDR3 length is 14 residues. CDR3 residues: CASSSFGESQPQHF. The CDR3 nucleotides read TGTGCCAGCAGCTCATTCGGGGAAAGTCAGCCCCAGCATTTT. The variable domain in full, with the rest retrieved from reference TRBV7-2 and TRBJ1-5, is GAGVSQSPSNKVTEKGKDVELRCDPISGHTALYWYRQSLGQGLEFLIYFQGNSAPDKSGLPSDRFSAERTGGSVSTLTIQRTQQEDSAVYLCASSSFGESQPQHFGDGTRLSIL.

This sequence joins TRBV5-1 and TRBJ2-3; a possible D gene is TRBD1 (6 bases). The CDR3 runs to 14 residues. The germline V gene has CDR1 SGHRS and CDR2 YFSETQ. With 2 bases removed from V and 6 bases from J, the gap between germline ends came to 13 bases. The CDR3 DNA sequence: TGCGCCAGCAGCTTAGGGGGAGTCAGGGATACGCAGTATTTT. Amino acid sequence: CASSLGGVRDTQYF.

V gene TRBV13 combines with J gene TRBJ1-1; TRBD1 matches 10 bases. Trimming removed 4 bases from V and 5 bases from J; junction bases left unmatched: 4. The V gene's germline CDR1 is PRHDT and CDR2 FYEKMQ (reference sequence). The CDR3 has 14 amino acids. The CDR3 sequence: CASSYRTGGTEAFF. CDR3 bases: TGTGCCAGCAGCTATCGGACAGGGGGAACTGAAGCTTTCTTT.

CDR3 loop: CASTRSGSLPDEQYF. CDR3 nucleotides: TGTGCCAGCACACGTTCGGGGTCCCTCCCGGACGAGCAGTACTTC. J is TRBJ2-7 and V is TRBV6-1; tentative D call: TRBD2 (5 bases). Germline lookup yields CDR1 MNHNS and CDR2 SASEGT. The length of the CDR3 is 15 residues. The V end was cut by 7 bases, the J end by 5 bases, with 21 bases between.

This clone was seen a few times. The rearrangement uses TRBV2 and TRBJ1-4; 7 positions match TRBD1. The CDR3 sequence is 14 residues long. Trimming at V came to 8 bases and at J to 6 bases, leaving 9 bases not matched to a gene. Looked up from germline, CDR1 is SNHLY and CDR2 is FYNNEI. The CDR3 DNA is TGTGCCAGCTGTAGGGACAGTAAAGATGAAAAACTGTTTTTT. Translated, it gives CASCRDSKDEKLFF.

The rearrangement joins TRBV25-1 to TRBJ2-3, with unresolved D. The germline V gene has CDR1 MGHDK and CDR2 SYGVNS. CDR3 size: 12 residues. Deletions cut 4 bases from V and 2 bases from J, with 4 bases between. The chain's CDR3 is CASSGYTDTQYF. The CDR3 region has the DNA TGTGCCAGCAGTGGTTACACAGATACGCAGTATTTT. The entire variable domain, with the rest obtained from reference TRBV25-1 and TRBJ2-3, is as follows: EADIYQTPRYLVIGTGKKITLECSQTMGHDKMYWYQQDPGMELHLIHYSYGVNSTEKGDLSSESTVSRIRTEHFPLTLESARPSHTSQYLCASSGYTDTQYFGPGTRLTVL.

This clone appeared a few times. CDR3 DNA sequence: TGTGCCAGCAGTTACTCGGGGTCTGGGGGCCACACTGAAGCTTTCTTT. As protein: CASSYSGSGGHTEAFF. V gene TRBV6-6 combines with J gene TRBJ1-1; D is perhaps TRBD1 (6 bases). V was clipped by 0 bases and J by 3 bases, with 14 bases between them. The length of the CDR3 is 16 residues. Germline assignment: CDR1 MNHNY and CDR2 SVGAGI (reference sequence).